This T cell receptor beta chain was profiled in a study of T cell changes during pregnancy in multiple sclerosis. V was cut by 7 bases and J by 8 bases, with 15 bases left in between. Germline V gene data show CDR1 as SNHLY and CDR2 as FYNNEI. The CDR3 length is 14 residues. The table came from immunoSEQ multiplex PCR; TCRdb's copy has only in-frame clones and leaves some out. The table records some 60,000 clones, 92% of them present only once. The starting material was peripheral blood, obtained in the first trimester of pregnancy. The rearrangement uses TRBV2 and TRBJ1-6, with no clear D. The sequence came from a female donor with multiple sclerosis, enrolled in a pregnancy study. CDR3 sequence (DNA): TGTGCCAGCACCTACGCCAGAGGTGATTCACCCCTCCACTTT. Translated, it gives CASTYARGDSPLHF.